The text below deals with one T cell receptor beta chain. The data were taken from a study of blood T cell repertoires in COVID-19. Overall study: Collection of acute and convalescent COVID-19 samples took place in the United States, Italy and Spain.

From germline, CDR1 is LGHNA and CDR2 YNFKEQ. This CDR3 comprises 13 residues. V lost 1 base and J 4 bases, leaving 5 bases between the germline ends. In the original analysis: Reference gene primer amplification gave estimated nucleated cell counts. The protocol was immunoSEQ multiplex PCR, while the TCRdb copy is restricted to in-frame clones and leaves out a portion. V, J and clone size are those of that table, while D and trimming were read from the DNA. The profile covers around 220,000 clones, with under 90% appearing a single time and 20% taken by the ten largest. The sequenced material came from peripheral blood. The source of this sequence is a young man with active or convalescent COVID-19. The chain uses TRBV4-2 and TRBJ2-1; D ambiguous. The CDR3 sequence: CASSQGLYNEQFF. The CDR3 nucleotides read TGTGCCAGCAGCCAAGGGCTGTACAATGAGCAGTTCTTC.